The 20 T cell receptor beta chains given below trace back to one sample, sequenced in a study of blood T cells in healthy people across ages. For the second PCR, which ran for about 6 to 11 cycles, a sample-barcoded 5' primer and a J-beta primer mix were used. TCRdb redid the calling of the 5' RACE reads with MiXCR, one entry per CDR3 protein. The data contain 1.5 million to 2 million distinct CDR3 sequences, about 49% of them singletons. Sequencing was performed on blood. Receptor source: a middle-aged woman in good health.

This clonotype occurred a few times. The V call is TRBV6-2 or TRBV6-3, the J call TRBJ2-6; no definite D call. This CDR3 has 15 residues. Germline CDR1 and CDR2: MNHEY and SVGEGT. Trimming shortened V by 3 bases and J by 0 bases, and 6 bases separated the two germline ends. In DNA form, the CDR3 reads TGTGCCAGCAGTTATCCCCTCTCTGGGGCCAACGTCCTGACTTTC. Its protein is CASSYPLSGANVLTF.

The chain has TRBV28 and TRBJ2-1, with 9 bases matching TRBD1. From germline, CDR1 is MDHEN and CDR2 SYDVKM. V trimming: 5 bases; J trimming: 3 bases; junction bases outside the gene matches: 14. This CDR3 has 18 amino acids. The CDR3 sequence is CASSPGQGVYKVYNEQFF. CDR3 DNA: TGTGCCAGCAGTCCGGGACAGGGCGTGTACAAAGTCTACAATGAGCAGTTCTTC.

This clonotype was seen just once. The chain recombines TRBV20-1 with TRBJ2-1; D uncertain. Germline V gives CDR1 DFQATT, CDR2 SNEGSKA (reference sequence). The CDR3 is made up of 14 amino acids. CDR3 sequence: CGLYHPSTYNEQFF. The CDR3 DNA is TGCGGTCTCTATCACCCTTCTACCTACAATGAGCAGTTCTTC.

This clonotype came up a few times. The chain combines TRBV6-5 with TRBJ1-4, with D possibly matching TRBD1 (5 bases). Trimming stripped 2 bases from V and 8 bases from J, with 9 bases between. CDR1 MNHEY and CDR2 SVGAGI come from the germline V gene. This CDR3 is built from 13 residues. Written as DNA, the CDR3 is TGTGCCAGCAGTTACGGGACGGAAGAAAAACTGTTTTTT. This gives the protein CASSYGTEEKLFF.

This clonotype was seen a handful of times. CDR3 region: CASSPMGGWETQYF. The CDR3 bases are TGCGCCAGCAGCCCTATGGGGGGGTGGGAGACCCAGTACTTC. The V call is TRBV4-1, the J call TRBJ2-5; 7 bases map to TRBD2. J was trimmed by 5 bases and V by 4 bases; bases with no gene match: 7. This CDR3 spans 14 amino acids. Germline CDR1 MGHRA, CDR2 YSYEKL.

This clonotype has more than one count but fewer than ten. The gene calls are TRBV7-9 and TRBJ2-3; 9 nucleotides align to TRBD1. CDR1 and CDR2 from the germline V gene are SEHNR and FQNEAQ (reference sequence). This CDR3 has 14 residues. The V and J ends lost 6 bases and 0 bases, in that order; junction bases with no gene match: 1. CDR3 sequence: CASRTGGSTDTQYF. CDR3 bases: TGTGCCAGCAGGACAGGGGGAAGCACAGATACGCAGTATTTT.

The chain couples TRBV2 to TRBJ1-2, with 7 nucleotides matching TRBD1. The CDR3 extends over 14 amino acids. Germline V gives CDR1 SNHLY, CDR2 FYNNEI. V dropped 5 bases and J dropped 5; count of bases not matched to a gene: 8. CDR3 loop: CASSPPGTEYGYTF. The CDR3, as DNA: TGTGCCAGCAGTCCCCCAGGGACAGAATATGGCTACACCTTC.

The genes are TRBV6-6 and TRBJ2-4; 9 bases align to TRBD1. The last part of the DNA fits TRBJ2-7 better; the J call may be wrong. This CDR3 is built from 14 residues. Germline CDR1 and CDR2: MNHNY and SVGAGI (reference sequence). The CDR3 DNA reads TGTGCCAGCAGTGCGACCCGACAGGGGGGCGAGCAGTACTTC. The encoded protein is CASSATRQGGEQYF.

The chain uses TRBV9 and TRBJ1-2; perhaps TRBD1 as D (6 bases). This CDR3 spans 14 amino acids. Per germline, CDR1 SGDLS and CDR2 YYNGEE. V was cut by 3 bases and J by 4 bases, with 13 bases left in between. This CDR3 is CASSAWTASYGYTF. The CDR3 bases are TGTGCCAGCAGCGCCTGGACAGCGAGCTATGGCTACACCTTC.

V usage is TRBV7-9 and J usage is TRBJ2-1, with TRBD2 identical over 12 bases. Germline V lookup: CDR1 SEHNR, CDR2 FQNEAQ (reference sequence). This CDR3 region has 16 residues. The ends lost 6 bases at V and 2 bases at J; junction bases unmatched: 5. For the CDR3, the DNA is TGTGCCAGCAGGGCGACTAGCGGGGGAGCCTACAATGAGCAGTTCTTC. Translating gives CASRATSGGAYNEQFF.

The CDR3 protein is CASSPRPRANTEAFF. CDR3 bases: TGTGCCAGCAGCCCCCGGCCCAGGGCGAACACTGAAGCTTTCTTT. V is TRBV7-9 and J is TRBJ1-1; D is perhaps TRBD1 (5 bases). The CDR3 consists of 15 residues. Germline V gene data show CDR1 as SEHNR and CDR2 as FQNEAQ (reference sequence). Trimming removed 5 bases at V and 1 base at J, with 14 bases between.

This clonotype has more than one count but fewer than ten. V and J are TRBV5-1 and TRBJ2-1, with 7 bases aligning to TRBD2. Germline CDR1 SGHRS, CDR2 YFSETQ. V was pared by 5 bases and J by 5 bases, with 13 bases of the junction left unmatched. The CDR3 totals 16 residues. The CDR3: CASSWGGDQINNEQFF. The CDR3 coding sequence is TGCGCCAGCAGTTGGGGGGGGGACCAAATCAACAATGAGCAGTTCTTC.

This chain joins TRBV7-2 and TRBJ1-1; TRBD1 might be the D (6 bases). CDR1 and CDR2 from the germline V gene are SGHTA and FQGNSA. Trimming cost V 8 bases and J 3 bases, with 22 bases left between them. The CDR3 consists of 16 residues. DNA for the CDR3: TGTGCCAGCCGATTAAGAGGCAGGGGCTTGGACACTGAAGCTTTCTTT. It codes for CASRLRGRGLDTEAFF.

This chain uses TRBV20-1 with TRBJ2-5; D may be TRBD1 (6 bases). This CDR3 spans 14 amino acids. The germline V gene encodes CDR1 DFQATT and CDR2 SNEGSKA (reference sequence). V was trimmed by 6 bases and J by 0 bases, leaving 14 bases between them. The CDR3 bases are TGCAGTGCCCTTCCCGACAGGAACCAAGAGACCCAGTACTTC. Its translation: CSALPDRNQETQYF.

The chain couples TRBV25-1 to TRBJ1-6; 7 positions match TRBD1. J lost 8 bases, V lost 7 bases, and 8 bases had no gene match. The germline CDR1 and CDR2 sequences are MGHDK and SYGVNS. The CDR3 totals 14 residues. The chain's CDR3 is CASTSTGVHSPLHF. The CDR3 DNA reads TGTGCCAGCACCTCAACAGGGGTACATTCACCCCTCCACTTT.

The DNA of the CDR3 is TGTGCCAGCAGTTACTCCTATGCAACTAATGAAAAACTGTTTTTT. Its protein is CASSYSYATNEKLFF. The chain uses TRBV6-5 and TRBJ1-4; no definite D call. The germline V gene has CDR1 MNHEY and CDR2 SVGAGI. The CDR3 length is 15 residues. Trimming removed 0 bases from V and 0 bases from J, with 5 bases in between.

This clonotype was seen a handful of times. V is TRBV27 and J is TRBJ2-6; TRBD2 is a possible D gene (6 bases). With 10 bases removed from V and 1 base from J, the gap between germline ends came to 17 bases. Germline V gene sequence: CDR1 MNHEY, CDR2 SMNVEV (reference sequence). The CDR3 runs to 16 residues. The DNA for the CDR3 is TGTGCCACGACCAAGGGGCTAGCGTCTGGGGCCAACGTCCTGACTTTC. This translates into CATTKGLASGANVLTF.

This clonotype was counted many times. The chain is built from TRBV7-2 and TRBJ2-3; TRBD1 agrees at 10 bases. This CDR3 is built from 17 residues. Germline V CDR1 and CDR2: SGHTA, FQGNSA. V was clipped by 1 base and J by 3 bases; unmatched bases: 7. Here the CDR3 DNA reads TGTGCCAGCAGCTTAGAGGGACAGGGGATTGGGACAGATACGCAGTATTTT. It specifies CASSLEGQGIGTDTQYF. Using reference TRBV7-2 and TRBJ2-3 for the parts outside the CDR3, the full variable domain is GAGVSQSPSNKVTEKGKDVELRCDPISGHTALYWYRQSLGQGLEFLIYFQGNSAPDKSGLPSDRFSAERTGGSVSTLTIQRTQQEDSAVYLCASSLEGQGIGTDTQYFGPGTRLTVL.

The rearrangement uses TRBV5-1 and TRBJ2-7, with 8 bases matching TRBD2. V lost 4 bases to trimming and J lost 0 bases; unmatched junction nucleotides: 18. CDR1 SGHRS and CDR2 YFSETQ come from the germline V gene. This CDR3 has 19 amino acids. The CDR3 loop is CASSHGAAASGGDSYEQYF. CDR3 nucleotide sequence: TGCGCCAGCAGCCACGGGGCCGCAGCCAGCGGGGGTGACTCCTACGAGCAGTACTTC.

This sequence joins TRBV27 and TRBJ2-1; TRBD2 aligns across 10 bases. CDR3 size: 14 residues. The trim removed 6 bases at V and 13 bases at J, leaving 12 bases unmatched. CDR1 MNHEY and CDR2 SMNVEV come from the germline V gene (reference sequence). The CDR3 region is CASSPAGGPLIQFF. The CDR3 DNA reads as TGTGCCAGCAGCCCAGCGGGGGGGCCTCTTATTCAGTTCTTC.